This TCR beta chain was obtained from a study of CD8 T cells in Susac syndrome. The CDR3 length is 12 residues. From germline, CDR1 is KGHDR and CDR2 SFDVKD. The V gene lost 3 bases and the J gene lost 6 bases, with 5 bases spanning the gap. In the multiple sclerosis control group, patients were treatment-naive and had stable or active relapsing-remitting disease. Negative isolation was applied to CD8+ and CD4+ T cells, and FACS enrichment was applied to TEMRA cells. Random hexamers served to reverse transcribe roughly 0.45 to 1 ug RNA. In TCRdb, the immunoSEQ multiplex PCR reads were re-called with MiXCR into one record per CDR3 protein. The data show about 200,000 distinct CDR3 sequences, over 90% seen once.

Sequencing used CD4+ T cells from PBMCs. The genes are TRBV24-1 and TRBJ2-1; D is ambiguous. This clonotype was obtained from a human donor with multiple sclerosis. The CDR3 bases are TGTGCCACCAGTGATAGACTCAATGAGCAGTTCTTC. Protein sequence: CATSDRLNEQFF.